Presented here are 28 T cell receptor beta chains from one specimen sequenced in a study of cytomegalovirus exposure and HLA in healthy donors. The PCR contained 60 Vbeta and 13 Jbeta primers. Assay used: immunoSEQ multiplex PCR; TCRdb lists only in-frame clones, some missing. The sample has some 89,000 clones, 85% seen once. Source material: PBMCs. These receptors were collected from a man aged 35 to 55 in good health and CMV-seropositive.

The V and J genes are TRBV18 and TRBJ1-2, with D possibly matching TRBD1 (5 bases). Germline V gene data show CDR1 as KGHSH and CDR2 as LQKENI. This CDR3 has 14 residues. V was clipped by 2 bases and J by 8 bases, with 15 bases between them. This CDR3 reads CASSPTVGARGYTF. The CDR3 DNA reads TGTGCCAGCTCACCAACAGTAGGGGCGCGGGGCTACACCTTC.

This clone was observed once. The CDR3 sequence is CASRETGATNEKLFF. The CDR3 coding sequence is TGCGCCAGCAGAGAAACAGGTGCAACTAATGAAAAACTGTTTTTT. This chain joins TRBV5-1 and TRBJ1-4; the D gene is possibly TRBD1 (5 bases). Trimming took 5 bases from V and 0 from J, leaving 11 bases between them. Per the germline V gene, CDR1 is SGHRS and CDR2 is YFSETQ. The CDR3 has 15 residues.

This sequence joins TRBV5-1 and TRBJ2-7; 12 bases agree with TRBD2. Germline trimming cut 7 bases from V and 6 bases from J; bases unmatched to any gene: 17. Germline CDR1 and CDR2: SGHRS and YFSETQ. The CDR3 covers 17 residues. CDR3 residues: CASARGRSLAGGSEQYF. The CDR3 bases are TGCGCCAGCGCCCGGGGGAGATCACTAGCGGGGGGCTCCGAGCAGTACTTC.

The chain employs TRBV7-8 and TRBJ1-1; 8 positions agree with TRBD1. V was pared by 2 bases and J by 6 bases, with 8 bases of the junction left unmatched. Looked up from germline, CDR1 is SGHVS and CDR2 is FQNEAQ. CDR3 size: 15 residues. The CDR3 is CASSLMAGGEAEAFF. The CDR3 DNA follows: TGTGCCAGCAGCTTAATGGCAGGGGGCGAGGCTGAAGCTTTCTTT. The full variable domain, rest sourced from reference TRBV7-8 and TRBJ1-1, is GAGVSQSPRYKVAKRGQDVALRCDPISGHVSLFWYQQALGQGPEFLTYFQNEAQLDKSGLPSDRFFAERPEGSVSTLKIQRTQQEDSAVYLCASSLMAGGEAEAFFGQGTRLTVV.

This clone was recorded only once. The gene calls are TRBV11-3 and TRBJ2-5; possibly TRBD2 for D (6 bases). Germline assignment: CDR1 SGHNT and CDR2 YENEEA. This CDR3 has 14 amino acids. V lost 8 bases, J lost 2 bases, and 15 bases lay in between. CDR3 region: CASGPRTKQETQYF. The CDR3 coding sequence is TGTGCCAGCGGCCCCCGGACTAAACAAGAGACCCAGTACTTC.

This rearrangement joins TRBV5-1 to TRBJ2-3; 15 positions match TRBD2. The CDR3 consists of 16 residues. Germline lookup yields CDR1 SGHRS and CDR2 YFSETQ. Trimming took 4 bases from V and 3 from J; bases not matched to a gene: 3. The CDR3 loop reads CASSPGLAGGTDTQYF. As DNA, the CDR3 is TGCGCCAGCAGCCCGGGACTAGCGGGAGGTACAGATACGCAGTATTTT.

This clone was counted only a few times. This chain links TRBV15 with TRBJ2-5, with TRBD2 matching 9 bases. Trimming cost V 0 bases and J 4 bases; bases outside gene matches: 0. CDR1 and CDR2 (germline): LNHNV, YYDKDF (reference sequence). The CDR3 runs 14 residues. Here the CDR3 reads CATSREAGGETQYF. DNA for the CDR3: TGTGCCACCAGCAGAGAAGCGGGAGGAGAGACCCAGTACTTC.

CDR3 DNA sequence: TGTGCCAGCAGTGCCGCCGGGTTAGGAGAGACCCAGTACTTC. Amino acid sequence: CASSAAGLGETQYF. V is TRBV6-1 and J is TRBJ2-5; no clear D gene. From germline, CDR1 is MNHNS and CDR2 SASEGT. Trimming removed 4 bases at V and 4 bases at J, with 13 bases between. The CDR3 length is 14 residues.

This sequence joins TRBV7-9 and TRBJ1-4; 7 bases match TRBD1. This CDR3 has 15 residues. Germline CDR1 SEHNR, CDR2 FQNEAQ (reference sequence). The V gene end was trimmed by 5 bases and the J gene end by 1 base; junction bases not matched to a gene: 4. CDR3 in amino acids: CASSETGVTNEKLFF. The CDR3 coding sequence is TGTGCCAGCAGCGAAACAGGGGTAACTAATGAAAAACTGTTTTTT.

V gene TRBV5-1 combines with J gene TRBJ1-4; D remains ambiguous. The CDR3 has 15 residues. Germline lookup yields CDR1 SGHRS and CDR2 YFSETQ. V lost 0 bases and J lost 2, with 8 bases in between. The chain's CDR3 is CASSLGAGTNEKLFF. DNA of the CDR3: TGCGCCAGCAGCTTGGGTGCAGGCACTAATGAAAAACTGTTTTTT.

The chain combines TRBV9 with TRBJ2-7; 10 bases fit TRBD2. Trimming at V came to 4 bases and at J to 3 bases, leaving 7 bases not matched to a gene. The CDR3 contains 15 residues. In germline, CDR1 is SGDLS, CDR2 YYNGEE. CDR3 amino acids: CASSPRPSGSYEQYF. The DNA for the CDR3 is TGTGCCAGCAGCCCCCGCCCTAGCGGGAGCTACGAGCAGTACTTC.

This clone was recorded a few times. For the CDR3, the DNA is TGTGCGACACACCGTCTCGGAAACACCATATATTTT. Translated: CATHRLGNTIYF. The gene calls are TRBV28 and TRBJ1-3; unclear D gene. This CDR3 is 12 amino acids long. The V gene's germline CDR1 is MDHEN and CDR2 SYDVKM.

In nucleotides, the CDR3 is TGCGCCAGCAGCTTGGACAGCCCAAATCAGCCCCAGCATTTT. Protein sequence: CASSLDSPNQPQHF. The rearrangement joins TRBV5-1 to TRBJ1-5, with D unresolved. With 0 bases removed from V and 4 bases from J, the gap between germline ends came to 8 bases. The CDR3 consists of 14 residues. Germline lookup yields CDR1 SGHRS and CDR2 YFSETQ.

This clone was picked up a small number of times. This chain connects TRBV5-4 to TRBJ2-7; D possibly corresponds to TRBD1 (6 bases). Germline V gene lookup returns CDR1 SGHNT and CDR2 YYREEE (reference sequence). V shed 4 bases and J shed 0 bases, with 14 bases lying between them. This CDR3 region has 15 residues. In DNA form, the CDR3 reads TGTGCCAGCAGCAACAGGGTGGGGAGCTCCTACGAGCAGTACTTC. Translated: CASSNRVGSSYEQYF.

The V and J genes are TRBV9 and TRBJ2-5; TRBD2 agrees at 10 bases. The J call is uncertain, as TRBJ2-7 better fits the DNA end. There are 14 residues in the CDR3. Germline V lookup: CDR1 SGDLS, CDR2 YYNGEE. The CDR3 DNA reads as TGTGCCAGCAGCGTAGCTAGCGGGGGCTACGAGCAGTACTTC. Translation gives CASSVASGGYEQYF.

The chain joins TRBV19 to TRBJ2-4; 7 positions agree with TRBD1. Germline CDR1 reads LNHDA; CDR2 reads SQIVND (reference sequence). This CDR3 has 14 amino acids. V trimming: 7 bases; J trimming: 9 bases; junction bases outside the gene matches: 12. CDR3 nucleotide sequence: TGTGCCAGTATAGACAGGGTAAAATCTATCATTCAGTACTTC. This codes for CASIDRVKSIIQYF.

The chain carries TRBV28 and TRBJ2-7; the D gene is possibly TRBD1 (6 bases). Looked up from germline, CDR1 is MDHEN and CDR2 is SYDVKM. CDR3 length equals 14 residues. V was cut by 7 bases and J by 3 bases, with 16 bases left in between. CDR3 protein: CASTLGAPDYEQYF. The CDR3 nucleotides are TGTGCCAGCACCCTGGGGGCCCCCGACTACGAGCAGTACTTC.

J is TRBJ1-1 and V is TRBV5-1; 8 nucleotides line up with TRBD1. The CDR3 runs 17 residues. V was clipped by 0 bases and J by 5 bases; unmatched bases: 12. CDR1 is SGHRS, CDR2 YFSETQ, per germline. CDR3 sequence (DNA): TGCGCCAGCAGCTTGGGGAGACAGGGGAACGTAGCGACTGAAGCTTTCTTT. Protein sequence: CASSLGRQGNVATEAFF.

A few counts support this clone. This rearrangement joins TRBV5-1 to TRBJ1-4; TRBD1 aligns across 10 bases. Germline lookup yields CDR1 SGHRS and CDR2 YFSETQ. Unmatched junction bases numbered 6, after V lost 4 bases and J lost 6 bases. The CDR3 is made up of 15 amino acids. This chain's CDR3 is CASSRTGGVDEKLFF. The CDR3 bases are TGCGCCAGCAGCCGGACAGGGGGTGTAGATGAAAAACTGTTTTTT.

This clone was counted between two and nine times. CDR3 coding DNA: TGTGCCAGCAGCATCGGGGACAATAGGGTGGACGAGCAGTACTTC. It codes for CASSIGDNRVDEQYF. The chain recombines TRBV21-1 with TRBJ2-7; the DNA was not compared with TRBD1, the D call given in the table. TRBV21-1 is termed a pseudogene. CDR3 size: 15 residues.

This clone has just a few counts. The CDR3: CASRTSGGVVYNEQFF. CDR3 nucleotides: TGCGCCAGCCGGACTAGCGGGGGGGTCGTCTACAATGAGCAGTTCTTC. V is TRBV5-1 and J is TRBJ2-1, with TRBD2 identical over 15 bases. This CDR3 comprises 16 residues. Germline-derived CDR1 and CDR2 are SGHRS and YFSETQ. After removal of 7 bases from V and 3 bases from J, the junction contained 5 bases not matched to a gene.

The chain couples TRBV5-5 to TRBJ1-2; 8 bases map to TRBD1. The CDR3 length is 14 residues. With V trimmed by 5 bases and J by 4 bases, 7 bases remained unmatched. CDR1 and CDR2 from the germline V gene are SGHKS and YYEKEE (reference sequence). The CDR3 region has the DNA TGTGCCAGCAGTCAACCAACAGGGGGCTATGGCTACACCTTC. Its translation is CASSQPTGGYGYTF.

The gene calls are TRBV6-5 and TRBJ2-7, with 9 bases aligning to TRBD1. This CDR3 contains 15 residues. Germline V lookup: CDR1 MNHEY, CDR2 SVGAGI. Trimming took 6 bases from V and 4 from J; bases not matched to a gene: 10. This CDR3 is CASSPPPDRGYEQYF. Written as DNA, the CDR3 is TGTGCCAGCAGCCCTCCCCCGGACAGGGGTTACGAGCAGTACTTC.

This sequence joins TRBV6-5 and TRBJ2-3; 10 bases align to TRBD2. J gave up 2 bases and V 2 bases, and 4 bases lay outside the gene matches. Germline assignment: CDR1 MNHEY and CDR2 SVGAGI. The CDR3 runs 16 residues. The CDR3 protein is CASSYHSGGLTDTQYF. In nucleotides, the CDR3 is TGTGCCAGCAGTTACCATAGCGGGGGGCTCACAGATACGCAGTATTTT.

V usage is TRBV5-1 and J usage is TRBJ2-6; a possible D gene is TRBD1 (5 bases). V lost 0 bases and J lost 2, with 6 bases in between. Germline CDR1 SGHRS, CDR2 YFSETQ. The CDR3 sequence is 15 residues long. CDR3 nucleotides: TGCGCCAGCAGCTTGGAGGGGCCTGGGGCCAACGTCCTGACTTTC. It translates to CASSLEGPGANVLTF.

The chain carries TRBV6-1 and TRBJ2-3, with 7 bases identical to TRBD2. The CDR3 contains 15 residues. From germline, CDR1 is MNHNS and CDR2 SASEGT. The ends lost 6 bases at V and 1 base at J; junction bases unmatched: 7. The CDR3 is CASSDEAGRTDTQYF. CDR3 bases: TGTGCCAGCAGCGACGAAGCGGGGCGCACAGATACGCAGTATTTT.

The chain joins TRBV18 to TRBJ2-5, with a possible D match to TRBD1 (7 bases). The CDR3 has 15 amino acids. The germline V gene has CDR1 KGHSH and CDR2 LQKENI. V dropped 4 bases and J dropped 3 bases, with 15 bases sitting between them. In DNA form, the CDR3 reads TGTGCCAGCTCACGGAGGGGGCTAGGGGAAGAGACCCAGTACTTC. Its protein is CASSRRGLGEETQYF.

This clone has just a few counts. The chain couples TRBV11-3 to TRBJ1-1; a possible D gene is TRBD1 (5 bases). Deletions cut 3 bases from V and 1 base from J, with 9 bases between. This CDR3 has 14 amino acids. Germline CDR1 reads SGHNT; CDR2 reads YENEEA. CDR3 sequence reads: CASSFGGKNTEAFF. The DNA of the CDR3 is TGTGCCAGCAGCTTCGGGGGGAAGAACACTGAAGCTTTCTTT.